Shown below are 17 T cell receptor beta chains from a single sample sequenced in a study of T cells in Graves' hyperthyroidism and ophthalmopathy. TCR beta CDR3 sequences were amplified from RNA transcripts. The TCR CDR3 was amplified in a first-round RT-PCR using the HTBI primer set. TCRdb re-analysed the multiplex PCR reads in MiXCR, keeping a single row per CDR3 protein. Among roughly 500,000 distinct CDR3 sequences listed, roughly 22% were seen once. The sequenced sample was blood. All receptors come from a woman in her 70s with Graves' ophthalmopathy.

The table lists this clonotype with many counts. The chain combines TRBV12-3 or TRBV12-4 with TRBJ1-5; a possible D gene is TRBD1 (5 bases). This CDR3 has 12 amino acids. The V end lost 4 bases, the J end lost 10 bases, and 11 bases lay between the germline ends. The CDR3 DNA sequence: TGTGCCAGCAGTTGGGGGGACCGTCCCCAGCATTTT. Amino acids: CASSWGDRPQHF.

This clonotype was observed a few times. This rearrangement joins TRBV6-2 or TRBV6-3 to TRBJ1-5, with D maybe TRBD1 (5 bases). CDR3 size: 16 residues. Germline assignment: CDR1 MNHEY and CDR2 SVGEGT. The V end lost 2 bases, the J end lost 2 bases, and 13 bases lay between the germline ends. CDR3 amino acids: CASSYPQGYRNQPQHF. CDR3 DNA: TGTGCCAGCAGTTACCCCCAGGGCTACCGCAATCAGCCCCAGCATTTT.

The genes are TRBV6-1 and TRBJ1-2; D unresolved. The CDR3 has 12 residues. Germline V CDR1 and CDR2: MNHNS, SASEGT. The V and J ends lost 3 bases and 2 bases respectively, with 4 bases between them. The CDR3 coding sequence is TGTGCCAGCAGTGAGCGGAACTATGGCTACACCTTC. The encoded protein is CASSERNYGYTF.

This clonotype has a count of ten or more. The chain couples TRBV6-2 or TRBV6-3 to TRBJ2-7, with 10 bases lining up with TRBD2. This CDR3 contains 13 residues. With V trimmed by 8 bases and J by 4 bases, 5 bases remained unmatched. The V gene's germline CDR1 is MNHEY and CDR2 SVGEGT. The CDR3 DNA is TGTGCCAGCCGCGGACTAGCGGAATACGAGCAGTACTTC. Translating it yields CASRGLAEYEQYF.

V is TRBV5-1 and J is TRBJ1-1; the match to TRBD1 covers 8 bases. The V gene's germline CDR1 is SGHRS and CDR2 YFSETQ. V lost 4 bases and J lost 4; bases outside the gene matches: 6. The CDR3 runs 14 residues. Here the CDR3 DNA reads TGCGCCAGCAGCCCGGACAGGGAGGGCACTGAAGCTTTCTTT. Encoded protein: CASSPDREGTEAFF.

This clonotype was counted between two and nine times. The chain has TRBV12-3 or TRBV12-4 and TRBJ1-6; D not resolved. CDR3 length: 14 amino acids. Trimming cost V 3 bases and J 5 bases, with 8 bases left between them. The CDR3 is CASSFTGDNSPLHF. CDR3 bases: TGTGCCAGCAGTTTTACCGGGGATAATTCACCCCTCCACTTT.

Comments on this clonotype: A much larger clone differs from this one at a single base, so this may be a read error. V is TRBV28 and J is TRBJ2-3; 12 nucleotides agree with TRBD2. V shed 5 bases, J shed 3 bases, and the junction held 3 bases outside the gene matches. The CDR3 runs to 15 residues. Per germline, CDR1 MDHEN and CDR2 SYDVKM. The CDR3 bases are TGTGCCAGCAGTGAAGGACTAGCGGGGACAGATACGCAGTATTTT. It yields the protein CASSEGLAGTDTQYF.

The chain employs TRBV5-1 and TRBJ1-6; 8 positions match TRBD1. The CDR3 is made up of 15 amino acids. CDR1 and CDR2 (germline): SGHRS, YFSETQ. V lost 4 bases and J lost 10; bases outside the gene matches: 10. For the CDR3, the DNA is TGCGCCAGCAGCCGAGGACAGGGAACGGGGTCACCCCTCCACTTT. This translates into CASSRGQGTGSPLHF.

This clonotype has ten or more counts. The V and J genes are TRBV11-1 and TRBJ2-1; TRBD1 aligns across 7 bases. The CDR3 is 13 amino acids. Trimming removed 5 bases from V and 7 bases from J; junction bases left unmatched: 5. The germline CDR1 and CDR2 sequences are SGHAT and FQDESV (reference sequence). CDR3 region: CASSQDRANEQFF. The CDR3, as DNA: TGTGCCAGCAGCCAAGACAGGGCAAATGAGCAGTTCTTC.

This clonotype was detected a few times. V is TRBV20-1 and J is TRBJ1-5, with TRBD1 as a possible D gene (5 bases). V shed 1 base and J shed 2 bases, with 12 bases lying between them. The length of the CDR3 is 15 residues. Looked up from germline, CDR1 is DFQATT and CDR2 is SNEGSKA (reference sequence). DNA for the CDR3: TGCAGTGCTAGAGCAGGGCAGTGGGGCAATCAGCCCCAGCATTTT. The encoded protein is CSARAGQWGNQPQHF.

In its sample, this clonotype was seen many times. V and J are TRBV11-2 and TRBJ1-2; a weak D match, TRBD1 (6 bases). This CDR3 comprises 11 residues. The V end was cut by 8 bases, the J end by 7 bases, with 11 bases between. CDR1 SGHAT and CDR2 FQNNGV come from the germline V gene. CDR3 region: CASGGGVGYTF. Here the CDR3 DNA reads TGTGCCAGCGGAGGGGGGGTTGGCTACACCTTC.

This clonotype came up many times. The J gene is TRBJ2-3, the V gene TRBV12-3 or TRBV12-4; the D gene is possibly TRBD2 (6 bases). The CDR3 runs to 18 residues. Deletions cut 7 bases from V and 3 bases from J, with 26 bases between. CDR3 coding DNA: TGTGCCAGCACCCCTGGAGGGACTGCCGTGATAAGTACAGATACGCAGTATTTT. Its protein is CASTPGGTAVISTDTQYF.

The V gene is TRBV10-2, the J gene TRBJ1-4, with D perhaps matching TRBD1 (6 bases). There are 14 residues in the CDR3. Trimming took 4 bases from V and 3 from J, leaving 9 bases between them. Germline V gives CDR1 WSHSY, CDR2 SAAADI. In DNA, the CDR3 is TGCGCCAGCAGTGTGGACAGACCTAATGAAAAACTGTTTTTT. Translating gives CASSVDRPNEKLFF.

The rearrangement uses TRBV5-5 and TRBJ2-3, with D perhaps TRBD1 (6 bases). CDR1 SGHKS and CDR2 YYEKEE come from the germline V gene (reference sequence). This CDR3 has 16 residues. V was shortened by 4 bases and J by 4 bases, with 19 bases between the two germline ends. In nucleotides, the CDR3 is TGTGCCAGCAGCGCCGCCTTACAGGGTTTGGCAGATACGCAGTATTTT. The encoded protein is CASSAALQGLADTQYF.

This clonotype appeared a few times. Here the CDR3 reads CASSLSSSANYGYTF. The CDR3 DNA sequence: TGTGCCAGCAGTCTGAGTTCCTCAGCTAACTATGGCTACACCTTC. The V and J genes are TRBV25-1 and TRBJ1-2; no reliable D call. The V and J ends lost 5 bases and 0 bases respectively, with 13 bases between them. The CDR3 has 15 amino acids. CDR1 is MGHDK, CDR2 SYGVNS, per germline.

The chain combines TRBV6-2 or TRBV6-3 with TRBJ2-3; D possibly corresponds to TRBD2 (6 bases). The V and J ends lost 7 bases and 2 bases respectively, with 13 bases between them. This CDR3 is 14 amino acids long. Germline loops: CDR1 MNHEY, CDR2 SVGEGT. CDR3 DNA sequence: TGTGCCAGCATGGGGAGGCGGGACACAGATACGCAGTATTTT. It translates to CASMGRRDTDTQYF.

This clonotype was picked up a small number of times. The chain combines TRBV6-1 with TRBJ2-1, with TRBD2 identical over 13 bases. The V gene end was trimmed by 7 bases and the J gene end by 6 bases; junction bases not matched to a gene: 6. The CDR3 spans 15 residues. Germline V lookup: CDR1 MNHNS, CDR2 SASEGT. CDR3 coding DNA: TGTGCCAGCACCCCGGGACTAGCGGGGCCCAATGAGCAGTTCTTC. This encodes CASTPGLAGPNEQFF.